The 32 T cell receptor beta chains below come from one sample, sequenced in a study of cytomegalovirus exposure and HLA in healthy donors. Clones were sequenced by immunoSEQ multiplex PCR, and TCRdb holds only the in-frame ones, with some missing. The repertoire consists of 100,000 or so clones, with approximately 88% occurring once and the leading ten covering more than 3%. Source material: PBMCs. These receptors were obtained from a woman aged 25 to 39 in good health and CMV-seronegative.

The chain uses TRBV19 and TRBJ1-2; D is ambiguous. The germline gives CDR1 LNHDA, CDR2 SQIVND (reference sequence). The V and J ends lost 2 bases and 3 bases respectively, with 16 bases between them. CDR3 length equals 16 residues. The CDR3 is CASSIIRRRRDYGYTF. DNA of the CDR3: TGTGCCAGTAGTATAATTCGGAGGCGGCGAGACTATGGCTACACCTTC.

V usage is TRBV5-5 and J usage is TRBJ2-1; TRBD1 aligns across 7 bases. Unmatched junction bases numbered 4, after V lost 6 bases and J lost 4 bases. This CDR3 is 13 amino acids long. The germline gives CDR1 SGHKS, CDR2 YYEKEE (reference sequence). The CDR3 bases are TGTGCCAGCACCGTGGACAGGTACAATGAGCAGTTCTTC. Translation gives CASTVDRYNEQFF.

This chain links TRBV6-1 with TRBJ1-2; D not certain. Per the germline V gene, CDR1 is MNHNS and CDR2 is SASEGT. V was clipped by 2 bases and J by 4 bases, with 11 bases between them. The CDR3 sequence is 14 residues long. CDR3 coding DNA: TGTGCCAGCAGTGAATCTATGAGTTCCTATGGCTACACCTTC. Protein sequence: CASSESMSSYGYTF.

The chain employs TRBV2 and TRBJ2-6; no definite D call. Germline CDR1 SNHLY, CDR2 FYNNEI. V was pared by 5 bases and J by 5 bases, with 4 bases between. The CDR3 has 12 residues. The CDR3: CASSSRANVLTF. The CDR3 DNA sequence: TGTGCCAGCAGTTCTCGGGCCAACGTCCTGACTTTC.

The chain uses TRBV7-2 and TRBJ2-3; D is unclear. Germline lookup yields CDR1 SGHTA and CDR2 FQGNSA. The CDR3 runs to 16 residues. The germline V and J ends were trimmed by 4 bases and 2 bases, with 16 bases remaining between them. CDR3 sequence reads: CASSSQDSPFTDTQYF. In DNA form, the CDR3 reads TGTGCCAGCAGCTCCCAGGATTCCCCGTTCACAGATACGCAGTATTTT.

This clone was seen a handful of times. The V gene is TRBV18, the J gene TRBJ1-2; tentative D call: TRBD1 (5 bases). Germline V gene data show CDR1 as KGHSH and CDR2 as LQKENI. The V gene lost 2 bases and the J gene lost 0 bases, with 10 bases spanning the gap. The CDR3 consists of 15 residues. The chain's CDR3 is CASSPTGVANYGYTF. Here the CDR3 DNA reads TGTGCCAGCTCACCAACAGGTGTAGCTAACTATGGCTACACCTTC.

The CDR3 nucleotides read TGCAGCGTTGAAGATAACACCTACGAGCAGTACTTC. It is translated as CSVEDNTYEQYF. The genes are TRBV29-1 and TRBJ2-7; unclear D gene. This CDR3 is 12 amino acids long. Trimming shortened V by 0 bases and J by 2 bases, and 5 bases separated the two germline ends. The germline CDR1 and CDR2 sequences are SQVTM and ANQGSEA.

The V and J genes are TRBV4-1 and TRBJ1-6; D is perhaps TRBD1 (5 bases). The CDR3 spans 15 residues. The V end was cut by 0 bases, the J end by 10 bases, with 13 bases between. The V gene's germline CDR1 is MGHRA and CDR2 YSYEKL. The CDR3 DNA sequence: TGCGCCAGCAGCCAAGATGGTTACAGGTCCTCACCCCTCCACTTT. Translating gives CASSQDGYRSSPLHF.

The chain joins TRBV5-6 to TRBJ1-1, with a possible D match to TRBD1 (6 bases). CDR3 length: 14 amino acids. The V and J ends lost 0 bases and 1 base respectively, with 7 bases between them. CDR1 and CDR2 from the germline V gene are SGHDT and YYEEEE. The CDR3 DNA follows: TGTGCCAGCAGCTTGGACAGGGCGAACACTGAAGCTTTCTTT. Translation gives CASSLDRANTEAFF.

The V gene is TRBV6-1, the J gene TRBJ2-5, with TRBD2 matching over 7 bases. J gave up 7 bases and V 4 bases, and 6 bases lay outside the gene matches. The CDR3 has 13 residues. The germline V gene has CDR1 MNHNS and CDR2 SASEGT. The CDR3 spells CASSARGEGTQYF. Here the CDR3 DNA reads TGTGCCAGCAGTGCTCGGGGGGAAGGGACCCAGTACTTC.

The CDR3 region has the DNA TGTGCCAGCAGACCCGGACAGGGGACTGAAGCTTTCTTT. It translates to CASRPGQGTEAFF. The chain carries TRBV28 and TRBJ1-1; 9 positions match TRBD1. From germline, CDR1 is MDHEN and CDR2 SYDVKM. This CDR3 region has 13 residues. Germline trimming cut 6 bases from V and 5 bases from J; bases unmatched to any gene: 4. Complete variable domain (other parts from reference TRBV28 and TRBJ1-1): DVKVTQSSRYLVKRTGEKVFLECVQDMDHENMFWYRQDPGLGLRLIYFSYDVKMKEKGDIPEGYSVSREKKERFSLILESASTNQTSMYLCASRPGQGTEAFFGQGTRLTVV.

The chain recombines TRBV27 with TRBJ1-6; D gene unclear. Trimming stripped 2 bases from V and 7 bases from J, with 12 bases between. This CDR3 is 15 amino acids long. CDR1 is MNHEY, CDR2 SMNVEV, per germline (reference sequence). The CDR3 protein is CASSLILKRNSPLHF. The CDR3 DNA is TGTGCCAGCAGTTTAATTCTGAAGAGGAATTCACCCCTCCACTTT.

V and J are TRBV27 and TRBJ2-2; 7 nucleotides align to TRBD1. Germline assignment: CDR1 MNHEY and CDR2 SMNVEV (reference sequence). The junction had 3 bases not matched to a gene; V was cut back by 0 bases and J by 5 bases. CDR3 length: 15 residues. This CDR3 is CASSLSGGGTGELFF. DNA for the CDR3: TGTGCCAGCAGTTTATCAGGGGGCGGAACCGGGGAGCTGTTTTTT.

In DNA, the CDR3 is TGCGCCAGCAGCCAAAGGGGGGGCCCTTACAATGAGCAGTTCTTC. As protein: CASSQRGGPYNEQFF. The V call is TRBV4-1, the J call TRBJ2-1; D is perhaps TRBD2 (7 bases). CDR1 is MGHRA and CDR2 is YSYEKL in the germline V gene. The CDR3 is 15 residues long. V was cut by 2 bases and J by 4 bases, with 12 bases left in between.

The chain links TRBV27 to TRBJ2-7, with D possibly being TRBD1 (5 bases). Trimming removed 6 bases at V and 1 base at J, with 13 bases between. Germline V lookup: CDR1 MNHEY, CDR2 SMNVEV (reference sequence). The CDR3 has 14 residues. The CDR3 nucleotides are TGTGCCAGCAGATCGATGGGGCGATCCTACGAGCAGTACTTC. Translating gives CASRSMGRSYEQYF.

The chain uses TRBV4-2 and TRBJ1-1; 7 positions match TRBD1. After removal of 1 base from V and 3 bases from J, the junction contained 5 bases not matched to a gene. CDR3 length: 15 residues. Germline V lookup: CDR1 LGHNA, CDR2 YNFKEQ. The CDR3 region is CASSQVNRGDTEAFF. The CDR3 DNA follows: TGTGCCAGCAGCCAAGTTAACAGGGGTGACACTGAAGCTTTCTTT.

This chain connects TRBV6-1 to TRBJ2-1, with 10 bases identical to TRBD2. The CDR3 spans 16 residues. Germline CDR1 reads MNHNS; CDR2 reads SASEGT. J lost 7 bases, V lost 2 bases, and 8 bases had no gene match. In nucleotides, the CDR3 is TGTGCCAGCAGTGAAAAGCTAGCGGGAGAAGTTAATGAGCAGTTCTTC. Its protein product is CASSEKLAGEVNEQFF.

The chain employs TRBV7-2 and TRBJ2-7; 7 bases are a match to TRBD1. With V trimmed by 5 bases and J by 1 base, 2 bases remained unmatched. The CDR3 has 13 residues. The germline gives CDR1 SGHTA, CDR2 FQGNSA. CDR3: CASSGTASYEQYF. CDR3 in DNA: TGTGCCAGCAGCGGGACAGCTTCCTACGAGCAGTACTTC.

The chain employs TRBV5-1 and TRBJ2-7; D uncertain. The CDR3 sequence is 13 residues long. Per germline, CDR1 SGHRS and CDR2 YFSETQ. V dropped 0 bases and J dropped 5 bases, with 9 bases sitting between them. The CDR3 protein is CASSLAQAHEQYF. The CDR3 region has the DNA TGCGCCAGCAGCTTGGCCCAAGCCCACGAGCAGTACTTC.

The chain combines TRBV15 with TRBJ2-7; 14 nucleotides agree with TRBD2. J gave up 3 bases and V 0 bases, and 1 base lay outside the gene matches. Looked up from germline, CDR1 is LNHNV and CDR2 is YYDKDF (reference sequence). There are 16 residues in the CDR3. Here the CDR3 DNA reads TGTGCCACCAGCAGAGATGGACTAGCGGGGGGCTACGAGCAGTACTTC. It translates to CATSRDGLAGGYEQYF. Full variable domain (rest looked up from reference TRBV15 and TRBJ2-7): DAMVIQNPRYQVTQFGKPVTLSCSQTLNHNVMYWYQQKSSQAPKLLFHYYDKDFNNEADTPDNFQSRRPNTSFCFLDIRSPGLGDTAMYLCATSRDGLAGGYEQYFGPGTRLTVT.

This sequence joins TRBV5-4 and TRBJ1-3; TRBD1 might be the D (6 bases). CDR1 and CDR2 from the germline V gene are SGHNT and YYREEE (reference sequence). This CDR3 spans 16 amino acids. With 4 bases removed from V and 3 bases from J, the gap between germline ends came to 17 bases. The CDR3 coding sequence is TGTGCCAGCAGCCTCACCAGGGGTTTCGGTGGAAACACCATATATTTT. This codes for CASSLTRGFGGNTIYF.

The J gene is TRBJ2-1, the V gene TRBV25-1; D might be TRBD1 (6 bases). The V end lost 3 bases, the J end lost 12 bases, and 21 bases lay between the germline ends. The V gene's germline CDR1 is MGHDK and CDR2 SYGVNS. The CDR3 loop spans 15 amino acids. The CDR3 DNA sequence: TGTGCCAGCAGTGACTACAGGGTTGAGCATGGTGGGCAGTTCTTC. It codes for CASSDYRVEHGGQFF.

J is TRBJ2-3 and V is TRBV21-1; the table's D gene call, TRBD2, was not cross checked with the DNA. TRBV21-1 is tagged as a pseudogene. The CDR3 has 15 residues. In DNA, the CDR3 is TGTGCCAGCAGCATCGCCGCGGGGTATGTAGATACGCAGTATTTT. As protein: CASSIAAGYVDTQYF.

The rearrangement joins TRBV2 to TRBJ2-7; TRBD1 matches 10 bases. The CDR3 is made up of 14 amino acids. The J segment lost 5 bases and the V segment lost 3 bases, leaving 4 bases of the junction unmatched. Germline CDR1 is SNHLY and CDR2 is FYNNEI. The CDR3 sequence is CASSEVTGGDEQYF. The DNA of the CDR3 is TGTGCCAGCAGTGAGGTGACAGGGGGCGACGAGCAGTACTTC.

This chain joins TRBV18 and TRBJ2-1; D is perhaps TRBD1 (6 bases). This CDR3 spans 12 amino acids. Looked up from germline, CDR1 is KGHSH and CDR2 is LQKENI. Trimming cost V 5 bases and J 6 bases, with 8 bases left between them. CDR3 residues: CASSVDSNEQFF. The DNA of the CDR3 is TGTGCCAGCTCAGTGGACAGCAATGAGCAGTTCTTC. The full variable domain, in which reference TRBV18 and TRBJ2-1 provide the parts outside the CDR3, is NAGVMQNPRHLVRRRGQEARLRCSPMKGHSHVYWYRQLPEEGLKFMVYLQKENIIDESGMPKERFSAEFPKEGPSILRIQQVVRGDSAAYFCASSVDSNEQFFGPGTRLTVL.

The chain uses TRBV27 and TRBJ2-7, with D perhaps TRBD1 (5 bases). The V end was cut by 6 bases, the J end by 0 bases, with 12 bases between. The CDR3 runs 14 residues. Germline V gene data show CDR1 as MNHEY and CDR2 as SMNVEV (reference sequence). CDR3 nucleotide sequence: TGTGCCAGCAGGTCAGGGTATAGCTCCTACGAGCAGTACTTC. This sequence encodes CASRSGYSSYEQYF.

The genes are TRBV28 and TRBJ2-5; D not certain. With 4 bases removed from V and 3 bases from J, the gap between germline ends came to 12 bases. The CDR3 covers 14 residues. Looked up from germline, CDR1 is MDHEN and CDR2 is SYDVKM. CDR3 in amino acids: CASSSRVREETQYF. The CDR3 DNA sequence: TGTGCCAGCAGTTCCCGGGTCCGAGAAGAGACCCAGTACTTC.

The chain carries TRBV6-1 and TRBJ2-2; 10 positions match TRBD1. CDR1 and CDR2 from the germline V gene are MNHNS and SASEGT. The CDR3 is 15 amino acids. V shed 5 bases, J shed 4 bases, and the junction held 4 bases outside the gene matches. The CDR3 DNA reads as TGTGCCAGCAGTTGGGGACAGGGGAGCACCGGGGAGCTGTTTTTT. Encoded protein: CASSWGQGSTGELFF.

This clone was counted only a few times. The rearrangement links TRBV6-1 to TRBJ1-4; no definite D call. With 1 base removed from V and 10 bases from J, the gap between germline ends came to 7 bases. Germline lookup yields CDR1 MNHNS and CDR2 SASEGT. This CDR3 comprises 12 residues. In nucleotides, the CDR3 is TGTGCCAGCAGTGAAGGAAGAGGAAAACTGTTTTTT. Translation gives CASSEGRGKLFF.

The CDR3 DNA follows: TGTGCCAGCAGCTCAGGACTAGCGGGGCGCACAGATACGCAGTATTTT. Translated, it gives CASSSGLAGRTDTQYF. This chain links TRBV11-1 with TRBJ2-3, with 12 bases lining up with TRBD2. The length of the CDR3 is 16 residues. J gave up 1 base and V 4 bases, and 3 bases lay outside the gene matches. Looked up from germline, CDR1 is SGHAT and CDR2 is FQDESV (reference sequence).

In DNA, the CDR3 is TGTGCCAGCAGTTTAGGGAGCGGGCCCTACAATGAGCAGTTCTTC. This gives the protein CASSLGSGPYNEQFF. This chain connects TRBV27 to TRBJ2-1; D perhaps matches TRBD2 (6 bases). Germline CDR1 reads MNHEY; CDR2 reads SMNVEV (reference sequence). V was trimmed by 2 bases and J by 2 bases, leaving 10 bases between them. CDR3 length: 15 amino acids.

This chain links TRBV2 with TRBJ2-1; TRBD2 is a possible D gene (6 bases). Germline V gene lookup returns CDR1 SNHLY and CDR2 FYNNEI. With 4 bases removed from V and 4 bases from J, the gap between germline ends came to 8 bases. This CDR3 spans 13 amino acids. The CDR3 loop reads CASSGGTYNEQFF. CDR3 in DNA: TGTGCCAGCAGTGGCGGGACTTACAATGAGCAGTTCTTC. Complete variable domain (other parts from reference TRBV2 and TRBJ2-1): EPEVTQTPSHQVTQMGQEVILRCVPISNHLYFYWYRQILGQKVEFLVSFYNNEISEKSEIFDDQFSVERPDGSNFTLKIRSTKLEDSAMYFCASSGGTYNEQFFGPGTRLTVL.